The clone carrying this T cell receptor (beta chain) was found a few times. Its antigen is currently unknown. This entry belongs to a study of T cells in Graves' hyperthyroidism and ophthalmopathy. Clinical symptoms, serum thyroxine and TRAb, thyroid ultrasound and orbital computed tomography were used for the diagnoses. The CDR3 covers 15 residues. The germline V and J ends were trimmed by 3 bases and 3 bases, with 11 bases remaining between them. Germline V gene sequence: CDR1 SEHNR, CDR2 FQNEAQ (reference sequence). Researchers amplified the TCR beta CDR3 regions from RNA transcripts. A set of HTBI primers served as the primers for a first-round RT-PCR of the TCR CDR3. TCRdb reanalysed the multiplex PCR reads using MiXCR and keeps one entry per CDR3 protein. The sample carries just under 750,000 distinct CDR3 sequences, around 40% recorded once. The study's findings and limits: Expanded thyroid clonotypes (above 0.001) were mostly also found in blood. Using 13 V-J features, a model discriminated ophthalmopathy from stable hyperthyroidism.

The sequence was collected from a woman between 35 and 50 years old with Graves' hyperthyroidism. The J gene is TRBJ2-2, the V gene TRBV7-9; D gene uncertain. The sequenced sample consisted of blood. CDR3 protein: CASSLTPAHTGELFF. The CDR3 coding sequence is TGTGCCAGCAGCTTGACCCCGGCCCACACCGGGGAGCTGTTTTTT.